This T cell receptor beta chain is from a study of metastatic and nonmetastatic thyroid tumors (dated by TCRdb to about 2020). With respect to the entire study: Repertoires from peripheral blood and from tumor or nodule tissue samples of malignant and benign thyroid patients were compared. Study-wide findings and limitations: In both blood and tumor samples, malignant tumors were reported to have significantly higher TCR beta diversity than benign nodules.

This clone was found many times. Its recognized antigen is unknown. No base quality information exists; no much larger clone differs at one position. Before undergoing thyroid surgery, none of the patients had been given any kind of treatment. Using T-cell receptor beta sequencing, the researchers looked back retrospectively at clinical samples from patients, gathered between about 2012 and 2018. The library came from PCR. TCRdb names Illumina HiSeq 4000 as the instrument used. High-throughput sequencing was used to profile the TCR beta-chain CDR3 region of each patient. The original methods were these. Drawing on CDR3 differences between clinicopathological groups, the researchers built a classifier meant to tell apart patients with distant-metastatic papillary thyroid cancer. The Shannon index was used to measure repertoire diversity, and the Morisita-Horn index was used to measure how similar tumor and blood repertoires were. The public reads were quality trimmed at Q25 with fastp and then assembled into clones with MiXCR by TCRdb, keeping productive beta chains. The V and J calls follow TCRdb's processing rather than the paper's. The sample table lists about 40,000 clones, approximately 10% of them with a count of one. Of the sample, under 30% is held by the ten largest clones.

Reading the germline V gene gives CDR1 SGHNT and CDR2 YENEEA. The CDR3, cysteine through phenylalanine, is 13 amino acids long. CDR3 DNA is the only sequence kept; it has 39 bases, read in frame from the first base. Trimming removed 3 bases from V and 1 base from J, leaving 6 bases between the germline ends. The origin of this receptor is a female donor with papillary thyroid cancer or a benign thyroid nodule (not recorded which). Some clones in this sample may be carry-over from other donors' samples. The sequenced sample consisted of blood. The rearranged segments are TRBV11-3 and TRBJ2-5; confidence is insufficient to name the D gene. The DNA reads TGTGCCAGCAGCTTCTCGGGCCAAGAGACCCAGTACTTC. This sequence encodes CASSFSGQETQYF.